One and the same sample provided the 6 T cell receptor beta chains below, sequenced in a study of T cell repertoires in cytomegalovirus infection. Which antigens these TCRs recognize remains unknown. TCRdb independently ran MiXCR on the reads; one entry per CDR3 protein. The sample carries hundreds of thousands of distinct CDR3 sequences, about 30% recorded once. The sequencing used cultured CD8+ T cells from PBMCs, collected from culture after CMV antigen stimulation. These receptor sequences come from a human donor in good health (CMV status not recorded). Some clones in this sample may be carry-over from other donors' samples.

The sample holds a few counts of this clonotype. The CDR3: CAIIAETNEQFF. In DNA, the CDR3 is TGTGCCATCATAGCAGAAACCAATGAGCAGTTCTTC. J is TRBJ2-1 and V is TRBV10-3; D is uncertain. Trimming left V 7 bases short and J 6 bases short, with 10 bases between. The CDR3 is made up of 12 amino acids. Germline V CDR1 and CDR2: ENHRY, SYGVKD.

This clonotype turned up a few times. The rearrangement links TRBV9 to TRBJ2-4; a weak D match, TRBD1 (6 bases). The CDR3 loop spans 17 amino acids. V lost 3 bases and J lost 2, with 18 bases in between. Germline CDR1 and CDR2: SGDLS and YYNGEE. The CDR3: CASSAHDTQGSKNIQYF. For the CDR3, the DNA is TGTGCCAGCAGCGCCCACGATACTCAGGGGTCCAAAAACATTCAGTACTTC. Complete variable domain (other parts from reference TRBV9 and TRBJ2-4): DSGVTQTPKHLITATGQRVTLRCSPRSGDLSVYWYQQSLDQGLQFLIQYYNGEERAKGNILERFSAQQFPDLHSELNLSSLELGDSALYFCASSAHDTQGSKNIQYFGAGTRLSVL.

The rearrangement links TRBV7-6 to TRBJ1-1; D is undetermined. CDR1 SGHVS and CDR2 FNYEAQ come from the germline V gene. The CDR3 runs to 15 residues. Trimming stripped 8 bases from V and 0 bases from J, with 16 bases between. CDR3 residues: CASGHYGEMNTEAFF. In nucleotides, the CDR3 is TGTGCCAGCGGGCACTACGGGGAAATGAACACTGAAGCTTTCTTT.

This clonotype was seen ten or more times. The V and J genes are TRBV7-3 and TRBJ1-1; D is perhaps TRBD1 (5 bases). V lost 4 bases and J 4 bases, leaving 10 bases between the germline ends. The germline V gene encodes CDR1 SGHTA and CDR2 FQGTGA. The CDR3 has 13 residues. The CDR3 bases are TGTGCCAGCAGCTATGGAGGGACCACTGAAGCTTTCTTT. Its protein product is CASSYGGTTEAFF.

The chain carries TRBV6-1 and TRBJ1-1; D is undetermined. Germline CDR1 MNHNS, CDR2 SASEGT. This CDR3 is 14 amino acids long. V was pared by 3 bases and J by 6 bases, with 14 bases between. The CDR3 loop reads CASSELNREPEAFF. The CDR3 nucleotides are TGTGCCAGCAGTGAGTTGAATAGGGAACCTGAAGCTTTCTTT.

The chain couples TRBV9 to TRBJ2-1; 9 bases agree with TRBD2. CDR1 is SGDLS and CDR2 is YYNGEE in the germline V gene. The CDR3 has 15 amino acids. Losses at the gene ends were 4 bases for V and 8 bases for J; bases not matched to a gene: 10. CDR3 DNA sequence: TGTGCCAGCAGCAGAGGCGGGGGGGAGGGTCATGAGCAGTTCTTC. It specifies CASSRGGGEGHEQFF. Filled out from reference TRBV9 and TRBJ2-1, the complete variable domain reads DSGVTQTPKHLITATGQRVTLRCSPRSGDLSVYWYQQSLDQGLQFLIQYYNGEERAKGNILERFSAQQFPDLHSELNLSSLELGDSALYFCASSRGGGEGHEQFFGPGTRLTVL.